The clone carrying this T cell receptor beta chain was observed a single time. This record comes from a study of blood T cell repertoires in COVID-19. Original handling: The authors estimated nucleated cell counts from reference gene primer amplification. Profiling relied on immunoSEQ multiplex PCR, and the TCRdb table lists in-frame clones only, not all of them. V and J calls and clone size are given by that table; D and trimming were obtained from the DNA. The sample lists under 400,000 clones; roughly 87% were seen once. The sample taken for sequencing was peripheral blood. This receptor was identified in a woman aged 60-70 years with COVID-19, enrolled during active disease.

The CDR3, as DNA: TGTGCCAGCAGAAAACCTCCAGCGGGGGAGCAGTTCTTC. Its translation is CASRKPPAGEQFF. The chain joins TRBV6-5 to TRBJ2-1; 7 bases are a match to TRBD2. With V trimmed by 6 bases and J by 10 bases, 9 bases remained unmatched. The germline CDR1 and CDR2 sequences are MNHEY and SVGAGI. This CDR3 has 13 amino acids.